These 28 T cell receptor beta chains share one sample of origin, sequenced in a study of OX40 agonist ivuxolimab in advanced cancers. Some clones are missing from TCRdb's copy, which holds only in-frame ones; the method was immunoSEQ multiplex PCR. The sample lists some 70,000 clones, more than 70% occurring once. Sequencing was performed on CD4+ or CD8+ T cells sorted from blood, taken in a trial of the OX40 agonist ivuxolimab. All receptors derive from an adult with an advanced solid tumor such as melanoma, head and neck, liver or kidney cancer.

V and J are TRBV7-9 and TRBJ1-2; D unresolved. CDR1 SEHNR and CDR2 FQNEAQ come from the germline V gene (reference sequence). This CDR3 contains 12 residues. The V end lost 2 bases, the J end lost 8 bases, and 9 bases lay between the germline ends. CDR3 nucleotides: TGTGCCAGCAGCTTACCGGTGGGGGGCTACACCTTC. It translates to CASSLPVGGYTF.

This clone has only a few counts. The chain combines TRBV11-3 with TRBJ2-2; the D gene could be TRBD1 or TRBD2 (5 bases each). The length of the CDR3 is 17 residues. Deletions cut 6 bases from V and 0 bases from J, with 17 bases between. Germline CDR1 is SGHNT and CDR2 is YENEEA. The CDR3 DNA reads TGTGCCAGCAGTCTCCTTTTCGGGACGGCGAACACCGGGGAGCTGTTTTTT. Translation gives CASSLLFGTANTGELFF.

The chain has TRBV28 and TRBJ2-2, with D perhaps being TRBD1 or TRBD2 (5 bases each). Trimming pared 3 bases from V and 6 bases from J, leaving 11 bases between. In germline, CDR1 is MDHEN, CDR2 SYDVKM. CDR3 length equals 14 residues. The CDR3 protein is CASSLGWGSGELFF. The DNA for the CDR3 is TGTGCCAGCAGTTTGGGGTGGGGGTCCGGGGAGCTGTTTTTT.

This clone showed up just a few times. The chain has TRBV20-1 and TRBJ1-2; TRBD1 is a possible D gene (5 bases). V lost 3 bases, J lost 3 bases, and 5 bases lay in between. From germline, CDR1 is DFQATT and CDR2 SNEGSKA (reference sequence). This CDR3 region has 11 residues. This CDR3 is CSASRDYGYTF. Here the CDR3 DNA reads TGCAGTGCTAGCAGGGACTATGGCTACACCTTC.

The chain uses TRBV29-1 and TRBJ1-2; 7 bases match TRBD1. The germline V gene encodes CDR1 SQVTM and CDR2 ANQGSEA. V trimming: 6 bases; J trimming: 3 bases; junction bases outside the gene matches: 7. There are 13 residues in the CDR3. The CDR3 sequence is CSVGTTGDYGYTF. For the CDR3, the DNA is TGCAGCGTCGGCACAACAGGGGACTATGGCTACACCTTC.

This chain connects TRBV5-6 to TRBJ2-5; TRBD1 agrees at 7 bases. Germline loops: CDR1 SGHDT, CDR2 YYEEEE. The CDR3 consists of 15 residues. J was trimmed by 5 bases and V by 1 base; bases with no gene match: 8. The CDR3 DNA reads TGTGCCAGCAGCTTGCTGACAGGGTTCGTCGAGACCCAGTACTTC. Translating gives CASSLLTGFVETQYF. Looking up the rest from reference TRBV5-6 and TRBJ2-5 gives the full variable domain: DAGVTQSPTHLIKTRGQQVTLRCSPKSGHDTVSWYQQALGQGPQFIFQYYEEEERQRGNFPDRFSGHQFPNYSSELNVNALLLGDSALYLCASSLLTGFVETQYFGPGTRLLVL.

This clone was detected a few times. In DNA, the CDR3 is TGTGCCAGCAGTGAACAAGGACCATACAATGAGCAGTTCTTC. Amino acids: CASSEQGPYNEQFF. The chain combines TRBV2 with TRBJ2-1; the D is unclear. The CDR3 runs to 14 residues. The V and J ends lost 2 bases and 4 bases respectively, with 9 bases between them. Per germline, CDR1 SNHLY and CDR2 FYNNEI.

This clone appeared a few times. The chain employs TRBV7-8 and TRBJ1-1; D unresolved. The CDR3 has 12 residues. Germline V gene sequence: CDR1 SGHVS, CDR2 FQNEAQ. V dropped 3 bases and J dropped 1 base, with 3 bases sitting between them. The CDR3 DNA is TGTGCCAGCAGCTTTGCGAACACTGAAGCTTTCTTT. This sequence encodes CASSFANTEAFF.

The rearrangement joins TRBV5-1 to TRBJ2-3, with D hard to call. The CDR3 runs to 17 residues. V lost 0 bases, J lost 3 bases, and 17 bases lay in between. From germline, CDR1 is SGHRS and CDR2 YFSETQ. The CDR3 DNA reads TGCGCCAGCAGCTTGGGGCAATGGGGTGTTGGTACAGATACGCAGTATTTT. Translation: CASSLGQWGVGTDTQYF. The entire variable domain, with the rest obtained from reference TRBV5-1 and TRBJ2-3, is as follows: KAGVTQTPRYLIKTRGQQVTLSCSPISGHRSVSWYQQTPGQGLQFLFEYFSETQRNKGNFPGRFSGRQFSNSRSEMNVSTLELGDSALYLCASSLGQWGVGTDTQYFGPGTRLTVL.

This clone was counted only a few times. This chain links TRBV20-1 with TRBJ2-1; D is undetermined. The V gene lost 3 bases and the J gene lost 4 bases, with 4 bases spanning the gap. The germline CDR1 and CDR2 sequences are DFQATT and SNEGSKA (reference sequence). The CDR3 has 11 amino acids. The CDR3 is CSARGYNEQFF. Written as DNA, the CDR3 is TGCAGTGCTAGGGGATACAATGAGCAGTTCTTC.

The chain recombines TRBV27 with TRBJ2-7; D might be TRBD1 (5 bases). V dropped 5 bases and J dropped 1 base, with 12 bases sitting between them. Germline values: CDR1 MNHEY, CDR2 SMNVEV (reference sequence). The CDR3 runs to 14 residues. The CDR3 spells CASSRLDTSYEQYF. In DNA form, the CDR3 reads TGTGCCAGCAGTCGGCTGGACACTTCCTACGAGCAGTACTTC.

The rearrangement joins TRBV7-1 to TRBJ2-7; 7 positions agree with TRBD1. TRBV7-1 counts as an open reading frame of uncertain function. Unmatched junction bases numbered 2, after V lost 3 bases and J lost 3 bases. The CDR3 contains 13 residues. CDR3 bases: TGTGCCAGCAGCTCCAACAGGGGCTACGAGCAGTACGTC. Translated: CASSSNRGYEQYV.

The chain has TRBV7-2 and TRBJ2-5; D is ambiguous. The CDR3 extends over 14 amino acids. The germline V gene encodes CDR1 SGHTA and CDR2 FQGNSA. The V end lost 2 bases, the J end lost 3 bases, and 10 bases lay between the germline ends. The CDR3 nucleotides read TGTGCCAGCAGCTTATTTTTCCCAGAAGAGACCCAGTACTTC. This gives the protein CASSLFFPEETQYF.

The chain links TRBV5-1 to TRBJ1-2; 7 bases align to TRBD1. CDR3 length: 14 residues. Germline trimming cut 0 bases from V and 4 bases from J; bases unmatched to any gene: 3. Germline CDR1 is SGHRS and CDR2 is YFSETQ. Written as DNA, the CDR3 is TGCGCCAGCAGCTTGGGGGACAGATCCTATGGCTACACCTTC. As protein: CASSLGDRSYGYTF.

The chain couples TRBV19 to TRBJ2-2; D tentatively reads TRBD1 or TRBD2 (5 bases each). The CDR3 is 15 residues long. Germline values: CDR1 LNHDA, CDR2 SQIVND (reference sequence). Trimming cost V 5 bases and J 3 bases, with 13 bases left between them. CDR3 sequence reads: CASSAIRDHTGELFF. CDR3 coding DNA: TGTGCCAGTAGTGCAATCCGGGACCACACCGGGGAGCTGTTTTTT. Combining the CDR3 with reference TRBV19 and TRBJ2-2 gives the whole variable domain DGGITQSPKYLFRKEGQNVTLSCEQNLNHDAMYWYRQDPGQGLRLIYYSQIVNDFQKGDIAEGYSVSREKKESFPLTVTSAQKNPTAFYLCASSAIRDHTGELFFGEGSRLTVL.

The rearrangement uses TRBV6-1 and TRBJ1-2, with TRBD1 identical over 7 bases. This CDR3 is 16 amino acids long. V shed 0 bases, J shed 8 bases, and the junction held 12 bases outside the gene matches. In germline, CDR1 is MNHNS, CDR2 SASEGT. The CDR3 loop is CASSEAPGTAIRGYTF. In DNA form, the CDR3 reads TGTGCCAGCAGTGAAGCGCCCGGGACAGCTATACGGGGCTACACCTTC.

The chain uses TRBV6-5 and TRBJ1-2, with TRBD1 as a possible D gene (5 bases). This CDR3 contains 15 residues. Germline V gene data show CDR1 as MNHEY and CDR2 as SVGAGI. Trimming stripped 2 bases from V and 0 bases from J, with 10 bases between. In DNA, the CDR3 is TGTGCCAGCAGTTACGGCTGGGGCCCTAACTATGGCTACACCTTC. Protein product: CASSYGWGPNYGYTF.

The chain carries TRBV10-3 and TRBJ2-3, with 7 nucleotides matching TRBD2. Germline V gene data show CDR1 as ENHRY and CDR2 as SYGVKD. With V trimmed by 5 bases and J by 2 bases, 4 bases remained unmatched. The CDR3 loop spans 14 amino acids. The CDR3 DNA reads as TGTGCCATCAGTAGCGGGATAATCACAGATACGCAGTATTTT. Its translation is CAISSGIITDTQYF.

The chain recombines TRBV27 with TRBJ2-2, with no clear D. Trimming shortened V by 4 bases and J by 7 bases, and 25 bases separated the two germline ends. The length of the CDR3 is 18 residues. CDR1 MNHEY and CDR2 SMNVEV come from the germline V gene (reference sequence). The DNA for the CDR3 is TGTGCCAGCAGTTATGCAGGACCCCTTCAAACATCCGGCGGGGAGCTGTTTTTT. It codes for CASSYAGPLQTSGGELFF.

The CDR3 DNA is TGCGCCAGCAGCCAAGAATCGACAGGGGGATACGAGCAGTACGTC. Its protein is CASSQESTGGYEQYV. V and J are TRBV4-1 and TRBJ2-7, with TRBD1 identical over 9 bases. Looked up from germline, CDR1 is MGHRA and CDR2 is YSYEKL. V dropped 0 bases and J dropped 4; count of bases not matched to a gene: 4. The CDR3 runs 15 residues.

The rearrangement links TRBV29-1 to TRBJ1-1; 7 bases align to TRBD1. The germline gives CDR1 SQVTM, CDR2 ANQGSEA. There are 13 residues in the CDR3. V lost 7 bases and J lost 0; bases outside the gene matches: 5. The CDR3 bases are TGCAGCGCCACGGGACAGCTGAACACTGAAGCTTTCTTT. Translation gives CSATGQLNTEAFF.

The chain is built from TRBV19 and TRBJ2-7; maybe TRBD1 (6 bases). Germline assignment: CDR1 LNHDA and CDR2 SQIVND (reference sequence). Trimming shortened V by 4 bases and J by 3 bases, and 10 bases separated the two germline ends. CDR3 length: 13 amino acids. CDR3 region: CASSRDTYYEQYF. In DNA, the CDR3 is TGTGCCAGTAGTAGGGACACCTACTACGAGCAGTACTTC.

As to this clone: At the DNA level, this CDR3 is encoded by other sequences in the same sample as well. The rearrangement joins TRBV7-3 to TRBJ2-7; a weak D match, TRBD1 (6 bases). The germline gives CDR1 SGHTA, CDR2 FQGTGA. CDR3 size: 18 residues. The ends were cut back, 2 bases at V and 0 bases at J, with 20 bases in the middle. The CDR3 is CASSLFVKWQGTSYEQYV. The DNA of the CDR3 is TGTGCCAGCAGCTTATTTGTTAAGTGGCAGGGGACCTCCTACGAGCAGTACGTC.

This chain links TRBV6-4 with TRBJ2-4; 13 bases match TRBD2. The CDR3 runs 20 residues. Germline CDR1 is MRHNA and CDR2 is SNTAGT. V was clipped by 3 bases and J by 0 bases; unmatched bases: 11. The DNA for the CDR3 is TGTGCCAGCAGTGATGGTACTAGCGGGAGGGCCAACCTAGCCAAAAACATTCAGTACTTC. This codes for CASSDGTSGRANLAKNIQYF.

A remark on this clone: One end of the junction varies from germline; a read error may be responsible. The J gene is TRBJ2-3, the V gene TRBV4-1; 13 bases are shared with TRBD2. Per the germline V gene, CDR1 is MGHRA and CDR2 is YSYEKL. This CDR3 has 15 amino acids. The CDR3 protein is CASSQDGSTSGRAIF. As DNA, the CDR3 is TGCGCCAGCAGCCAAGATGGGAGTACTAGCGGGAGGGCAATATTT.

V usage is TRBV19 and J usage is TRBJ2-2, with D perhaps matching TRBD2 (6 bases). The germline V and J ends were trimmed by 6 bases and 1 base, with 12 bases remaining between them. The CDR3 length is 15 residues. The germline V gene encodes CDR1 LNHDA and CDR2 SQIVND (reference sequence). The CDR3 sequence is CASSKHSGNTGELFF. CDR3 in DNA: TGTGCCAGTAGCAAACATAGCGGGAACACCGGGGAGCTGTTTTTT.

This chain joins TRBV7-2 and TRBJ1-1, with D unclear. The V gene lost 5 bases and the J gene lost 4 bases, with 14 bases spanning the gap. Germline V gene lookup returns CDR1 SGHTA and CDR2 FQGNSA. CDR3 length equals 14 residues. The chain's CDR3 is CASSPIGLGTEAFF. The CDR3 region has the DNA TGTGCCAGCAGCCCCATTGGCTTGGGCACTGAAGCTTTCTTT.

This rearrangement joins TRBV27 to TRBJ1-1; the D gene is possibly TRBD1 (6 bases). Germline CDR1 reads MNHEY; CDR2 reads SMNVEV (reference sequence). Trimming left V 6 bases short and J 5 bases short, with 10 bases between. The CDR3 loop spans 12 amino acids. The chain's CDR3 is CASRRGATEAFF. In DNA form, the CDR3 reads TGTGCCAGCAGACGGGGGGCGACTGAAGCTTTCTTT.